The clone carrying this T cell receptor beta chain was observed a handful of times. Its target is not known. Trimming removed 4 bases from V and 8 bases from J, with 12 bases in between. This CDR3 region has 12 residues. The germline V gene has CDR1 SGHRS and CDR2 YFSETQ. These data originate in a study of CD8 T cells in ankylosing spondylitis. General observations from the study: According to the report, clones linked to the disease were significantly enriched in matched synovial fluid samples taken from ankylosing spondylitis patients. Among TCR beta sequences, a motif of several highly homologous variants appeared characteristic of ankylosing spondylitis blood. Disease-linked clones displayed a CD8+ phenotype and appeared relatively rarely in peripheral blood.

For TCR beta, libraries came from quantitative 5'-RACE with molecular barcodes. TCRdb redid the calling of the 5' RACE reads with MiXCR, one entry per CDR3 protein. Among over 700,000 distinct CDR3 sequences, roughly 19% were seen once, and the ten largest hold under 20%. The V call is TRBV5-1, the J call TRBJ1-1; TRBD1 might be the D (6 bases). The sequencing sample was made of blood, either unsorted or a sorted T cell fraction (not recorded which). The receptor was isolated from a male donor with ankylosing spondylitis. In DNA form, the CDR3 reads TGCGCCAGCAGCGACGCCGGGACAGAAGCTTTCTTT. The encoded protein is CASSDAGTEAFF.